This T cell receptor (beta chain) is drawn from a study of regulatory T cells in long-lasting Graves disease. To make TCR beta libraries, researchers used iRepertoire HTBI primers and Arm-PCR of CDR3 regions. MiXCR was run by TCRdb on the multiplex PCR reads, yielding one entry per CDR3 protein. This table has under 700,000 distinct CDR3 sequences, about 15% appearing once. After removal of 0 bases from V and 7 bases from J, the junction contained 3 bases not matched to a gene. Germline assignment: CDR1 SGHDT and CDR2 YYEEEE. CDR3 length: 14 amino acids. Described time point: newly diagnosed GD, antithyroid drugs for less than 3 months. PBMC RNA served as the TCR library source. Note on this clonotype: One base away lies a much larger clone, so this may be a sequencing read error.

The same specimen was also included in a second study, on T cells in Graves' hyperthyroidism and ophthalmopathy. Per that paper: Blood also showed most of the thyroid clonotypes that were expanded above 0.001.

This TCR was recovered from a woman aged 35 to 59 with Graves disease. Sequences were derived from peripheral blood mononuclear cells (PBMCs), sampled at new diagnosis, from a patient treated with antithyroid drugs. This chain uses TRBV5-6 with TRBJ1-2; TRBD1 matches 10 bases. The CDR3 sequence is CASSLGQGAIGYTF. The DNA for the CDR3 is TGTGCCAGCAGCTTGGGACAGGGGGCCATTGGCTACACCTTC.